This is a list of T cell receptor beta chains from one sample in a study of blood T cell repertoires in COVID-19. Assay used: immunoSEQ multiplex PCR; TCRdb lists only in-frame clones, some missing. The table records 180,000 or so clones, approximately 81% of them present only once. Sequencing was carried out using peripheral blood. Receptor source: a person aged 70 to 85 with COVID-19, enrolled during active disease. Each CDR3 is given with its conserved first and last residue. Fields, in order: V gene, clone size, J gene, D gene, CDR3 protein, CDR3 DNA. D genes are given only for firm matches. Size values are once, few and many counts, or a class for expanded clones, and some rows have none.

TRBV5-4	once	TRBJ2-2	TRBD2	CASSFPGLAGSTGELFF	TGTGCCAGCAGCTTTCCGGGACTAGCGGGGAGCACCGGGGAGCTGTTTTTT
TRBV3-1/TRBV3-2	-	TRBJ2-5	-	CASSHLHSGGKETQYF	TGTGCCAGCAGCCACCTACATTCCGGGGGAAAAGAGACCCAGTACTTC
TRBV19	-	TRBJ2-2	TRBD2	CATSRTSGLNTGELFF	TGTGCCACCTCTCGGACTAGCGGGTTGAACACCGGGGAGCTGTTTTTT
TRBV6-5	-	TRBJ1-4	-	CASTLEGSGREKLFF	TGTGCCAGCACCCTGGAGGGTTCGGGGCGGGAAAAACTGTTTTTT
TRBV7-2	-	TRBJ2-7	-	CASSPTGGNMAYEQYF	TGTGCCAGCAGCCCGACCGGAGGGAATATGGCCTACGAGCAGTACTTC
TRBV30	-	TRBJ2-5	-	CACGVDRAYQETQYF	TGTGCCTGTGGGGTCGACAGAGCTTACCAAGAGACCCAGTACTTC
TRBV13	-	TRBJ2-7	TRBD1	CASSQGASVGFYEQYF	TGTGCCAGCAGCCAGGGGGCGAGCGTAGGTTTCTACGAGCAGTACTTC
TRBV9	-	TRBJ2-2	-	CASSVSSGLGELFF	TGTGCCAGCAGCGTATCCTCAGGTCTGGGGGAGCTGTTTTTT
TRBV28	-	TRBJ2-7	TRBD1	CASSFATGHYEQYF	TGTGCCAGCAGTTTTGCGACAGGGCACTACGAGCAGTACTTC
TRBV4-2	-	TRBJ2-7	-	CASSVSGVPGEQYF	TGTGCCAGCAGTGTTTCCGGGGTCCCGGGCGAGCAGTACTTC
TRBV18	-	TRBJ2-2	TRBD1	CASSRDRNTGELFF	TGTGCCAGCTCCCGGGACAGGAACACCGGGGAGCTGTTTTTT
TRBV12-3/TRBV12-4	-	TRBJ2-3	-	CASGRVSTDTQYF	TGTGCCAGCGGCAGGGTTTCCACAGATACGCAGTATTTT
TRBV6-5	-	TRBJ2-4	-	CASRDKQGEGNIQYF	TGTGCCAGCAGGGATAAACAGGGTGAGGGAAACATTCAGTACTTC
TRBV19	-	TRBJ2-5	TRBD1	CASSTTGVQETQYF	TGTGCCAGTAGTACAACAGGGGTCCAAGAGACCCAGTACTTC
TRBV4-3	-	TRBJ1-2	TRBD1	CASNPGQENSGYTF	TGCGCCAGCAACCCCGGACAGGAGAACTCGGGCTACACCTTC
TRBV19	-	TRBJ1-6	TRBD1	CASNPGQGGGNSPLHF	TGTGCCAGTAATCCGGGACAGGGAGGTGGTAATTCACCCCTCCACTTT
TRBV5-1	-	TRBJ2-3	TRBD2	CASSRGVSTDTQYF	TGCGCCAGCAGCCGGGGGGTGAGCACAGATACGCAGTATTTT
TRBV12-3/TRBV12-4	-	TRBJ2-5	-	CASSRGETQYF	TGTGCCAGCAGCCGGGGGGAGACCCAGTACTTC
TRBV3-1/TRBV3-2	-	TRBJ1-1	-	CASSQDGTGVYTEAFF	TGTGCCAGCAGCCAAGATGGCACGGGGGTGTACACTGAAGCTTTCTTT
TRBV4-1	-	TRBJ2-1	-	CASSQRGELYNEQFF	TGCGCCAGCAGCCAAAGAGGAGAACTCTACAATGAGCAGTTCTTC
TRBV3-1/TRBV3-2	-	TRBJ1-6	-	CASSQFQSGNSPLHF	TGTGCCAGCAGCCAGTTCCAGAGCGGGAATTCACCCCTCCACTTT
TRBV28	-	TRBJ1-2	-	CASSQITGYYGYTF	TGTGCCAGCAGTCAAATTACAGGCTACTATGGCTACACCTTC
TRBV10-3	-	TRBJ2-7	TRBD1	CAISDDWGQGAYEQYF	TGTGCCATCAGTGACGATTGGGGACAGGGGGCTTACGAGCAGTACTTC
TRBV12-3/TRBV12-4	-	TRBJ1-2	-	CASRRQEEVGYTF	TGTGCCAGCAGAAGACAGGAGGAGGTTGGCTACACCTTC
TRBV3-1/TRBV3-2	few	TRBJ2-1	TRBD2	CASSPGLAGSYNEQFF	TGTGCCAGCAGCCCGGGACTAGCGGGCTCCTACAATGAGCAGTTCTTC
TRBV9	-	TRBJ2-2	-	CASSVAGQSHTGELFF	TGTGCCAGCAGCGTAGCAGGGCAGAGCCACACCGGGGAGCTGTTTTTT
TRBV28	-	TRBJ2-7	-	CASSLSPSIAARGEQYF	TGTGCCAGCAGTTTATCCCCCTCCATTGCTGCTCGAGGCGAGCAGTACTTC
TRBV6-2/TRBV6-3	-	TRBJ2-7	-	CASSSLRRAPYEQYF	TGTGCCAGCAGTTCCCTCCGGAGAGCCCCCTACGAGCAGTACTTC
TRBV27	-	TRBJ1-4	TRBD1	CASSYRGRSEKLFF	TGTGCCAGCAGTTACAGGGGGCGCAGTGAAAAACTGTTTTTT